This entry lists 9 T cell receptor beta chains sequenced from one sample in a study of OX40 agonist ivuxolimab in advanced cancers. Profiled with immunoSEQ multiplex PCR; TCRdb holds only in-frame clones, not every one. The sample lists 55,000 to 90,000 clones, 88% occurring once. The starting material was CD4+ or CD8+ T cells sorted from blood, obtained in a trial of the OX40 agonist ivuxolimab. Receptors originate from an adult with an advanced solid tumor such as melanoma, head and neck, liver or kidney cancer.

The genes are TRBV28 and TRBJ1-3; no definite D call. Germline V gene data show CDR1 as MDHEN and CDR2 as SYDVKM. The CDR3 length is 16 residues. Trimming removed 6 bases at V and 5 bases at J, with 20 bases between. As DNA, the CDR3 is TGTGCCAGCAGCCCCTTTGCAGGCAGCCGCCGAAACACCATATATTTT. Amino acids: CASSPFAGSRRNTIYF.

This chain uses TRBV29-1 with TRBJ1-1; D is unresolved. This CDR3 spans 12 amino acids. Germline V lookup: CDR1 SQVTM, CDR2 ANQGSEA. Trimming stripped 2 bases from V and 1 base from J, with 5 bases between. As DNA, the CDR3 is TGCAGCGTTGAACCCACGAACACTGAAGCTTTCTTT. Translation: CSVEPTNTEAFF.

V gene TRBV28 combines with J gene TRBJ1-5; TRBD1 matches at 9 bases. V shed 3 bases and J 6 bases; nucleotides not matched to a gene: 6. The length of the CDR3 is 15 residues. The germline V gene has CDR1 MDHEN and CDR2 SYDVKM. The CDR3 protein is CASSFPGQGRQPQHF. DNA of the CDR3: TGTGCCAGCAGTTTCCCCGGACAGGGGCGTCAGCCCCAGCATTTT.

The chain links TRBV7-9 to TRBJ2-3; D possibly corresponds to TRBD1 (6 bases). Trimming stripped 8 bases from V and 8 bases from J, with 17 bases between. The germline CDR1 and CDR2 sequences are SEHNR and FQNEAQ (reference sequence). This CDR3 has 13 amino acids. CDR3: CASVFGAQGTQYF. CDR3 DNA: TGTGCCAGCGTCTTCGGTGCACAGGGTACGCAGTATTTT. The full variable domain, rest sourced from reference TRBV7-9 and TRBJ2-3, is DTGVSQNPRHKITKRGQNVTFRCDPISEHNRLYWYRQTLGQGPEFLTYFQNEAQLEKSRLLSDRFSAERPKGSFSTLEIQRTEQGDSAMYLCASVFGAQGTQYFGPGTRLTVL.

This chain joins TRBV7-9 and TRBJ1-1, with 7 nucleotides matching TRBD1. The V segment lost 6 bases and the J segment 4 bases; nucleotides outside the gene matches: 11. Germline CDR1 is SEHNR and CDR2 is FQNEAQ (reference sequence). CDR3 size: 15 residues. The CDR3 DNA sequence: TGTGCCAGCAGATATCCCACAGGGGCTTCCACTGAAGCTTTCTTT. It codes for CASRYPTGASTEAFF.

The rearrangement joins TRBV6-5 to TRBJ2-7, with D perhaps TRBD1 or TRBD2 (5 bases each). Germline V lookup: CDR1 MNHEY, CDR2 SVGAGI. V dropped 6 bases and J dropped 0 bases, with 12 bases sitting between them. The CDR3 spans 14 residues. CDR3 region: CASRRDGSSYEQYF. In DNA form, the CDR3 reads TGTGCCAGCAGGAGGGACGGCAGCTCCTACGAGCAGTACTTC.

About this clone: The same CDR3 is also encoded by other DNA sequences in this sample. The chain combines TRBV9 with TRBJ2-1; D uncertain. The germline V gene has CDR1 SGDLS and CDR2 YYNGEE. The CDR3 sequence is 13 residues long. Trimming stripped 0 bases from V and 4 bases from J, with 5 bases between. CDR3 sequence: CASSVGAYNEQFF. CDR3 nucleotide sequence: TGTGCCAGCAGCGTAGGGGCGTACAATGAGCAGTTCTTC.

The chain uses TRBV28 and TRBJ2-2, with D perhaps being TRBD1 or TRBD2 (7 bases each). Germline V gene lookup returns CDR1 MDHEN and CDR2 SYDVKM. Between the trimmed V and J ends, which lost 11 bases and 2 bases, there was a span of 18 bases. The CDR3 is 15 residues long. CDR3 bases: TGTGCCTCCTGGGGACAGCGGGGTAACACCGGGGAGCTGTTTTTT. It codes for CASWGQRGNTGELFF.

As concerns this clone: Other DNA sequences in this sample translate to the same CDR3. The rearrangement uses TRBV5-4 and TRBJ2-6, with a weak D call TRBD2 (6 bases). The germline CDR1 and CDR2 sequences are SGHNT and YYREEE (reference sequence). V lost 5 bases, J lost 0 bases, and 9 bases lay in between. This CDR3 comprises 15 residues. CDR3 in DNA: TGTGCCAGCAGTCCGGGGGACTCTGGGGCCAACGTCCTGACTTTC. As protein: CASSPGDSGANVLTF.